The source of this T cell receptor beta chain is a study of T cell changes during pregnancy in multiple sclerosis. This CDR3 has 14 residues. Trimming at V came to 4 bases and at J to 6 bases, leaving 4 bases not matched to a gene. Germline V CDR1 and CDR2: SGHRS, YFSETQ. This clone was observed a single time. Sequencing used immunoSEQ multiplex PCR; TCRdb keeps in-frame clones, though not all of them. The table shows roughly 100,000 clones, with roughly nine tenths occurring only once. This chain joins TRBV5-1 and TRBJ2-3, with 11 bases aligning to TRBD1. The sequencing used peripheral blood, collected after pregnancy. The origin of this receptor is a female donor with multiple sclerosis, enrolled in a pregnancy study. Here the CDR3 reads CASSGQGARDTQYF. The CDR3, as DNA: TGCGCCAGCAGCGGACAGGGGGCGCGGGATACGCAGTATTTT. Full variable domain (missing parts from reference TRBV5-1 and TRBJ2-3): KAGVTQTPRYLIKTRGQQVTLSCSPISGHRSVSWYQQTPGQGLQFLFEYFSETQRNKGNFPGRFSGRQFSNSRSEMNVSTLELGDSALYLCASSGQGARDTQYFGPGTRLTVL.